This TCR beta chain was retrieved from a study of T cell responses to AZD1222 COVID-19 vaccine. Study in general: Second-dose schedules of about 4 or about 12 weeks were combined.

Study-level results: The donors showed a predominance of white British ancestry and of females, with possible underestimation of clonal diversity. Among spike-specific TCRs, nearly half reportedly target unmutated variant regions. At 160-218 and 743-854, vaccine-associated CD4 TCRs were dominant, and they spanned spike.

Generated by immunoSEQ multiplex PCR, the TCRdb table keeps only in-frame clones and is missing some. The sample yields approximately 100,000 clones, about 88% seen once. With regard to this clone: Its antigen is as yet unknown.

The CDR3 has 13 amino acids. Germline CDR1 and CDR2: SGHRS and YFSETQ. Trimming cost V 0 bases and J 3 bases, with 6 bases left between them. This clonotype was sampled from an adult in good health. The sequencing here drew on peripheral blood, taken on day 0 of AZD1222 vaccination. V and J are TRBV5-1 and TRBJ2-5, with D perhaps matching TRBD1 (6 bases). The CDR3 protein is CASSLGQEETQYF. CDR3 bases: TGCGCCAGCAGCTTGGGACAGGAAGAGACCCAGTACTTC.